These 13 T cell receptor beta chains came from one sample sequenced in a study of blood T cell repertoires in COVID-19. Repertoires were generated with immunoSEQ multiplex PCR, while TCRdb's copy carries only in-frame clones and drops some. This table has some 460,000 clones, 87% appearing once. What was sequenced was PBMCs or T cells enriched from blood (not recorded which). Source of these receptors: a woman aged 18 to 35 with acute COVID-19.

Written as DNA, the CDR3 is TGTGCCAGCAGAGCCGGGACTAGCGGGAGTGGCTACAATGAGCAGTTCTTC. Amino acid sequence: CASRAGTSGSGYNEQFF. The rearrangement uses TRBV5-4 and TRBJ2-1, with TRBD2 matching over 14 bases. The CDR3 length is 17 residues. V dropped 5 bases and J dropped 3; count of bases not matched to a gene: 7. Germline CDR1 SGHNT, CDR2 YYREEE (reference sequence). Full variable domain (remainder filled in from reference TRBV5-4 and TRBJ2-1): ETGVTQSPTHLIKTRGQQVTLRCSSQSGHNTVSWYQQALGQGPQFIFQYYREEENGRGNFPPRFSGLQFPNYSSELNVNALELDDSALYLCASRAGTSGSGYNEQFFGPGTRLTVL.

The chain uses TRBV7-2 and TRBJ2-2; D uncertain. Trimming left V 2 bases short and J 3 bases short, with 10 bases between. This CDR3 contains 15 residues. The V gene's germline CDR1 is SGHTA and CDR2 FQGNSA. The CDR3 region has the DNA TGTGCCAGCAGCTTAATAGCTAGTGACACCGGGGAGCTGTTTTTT. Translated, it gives CASSLIASDTGELFF.

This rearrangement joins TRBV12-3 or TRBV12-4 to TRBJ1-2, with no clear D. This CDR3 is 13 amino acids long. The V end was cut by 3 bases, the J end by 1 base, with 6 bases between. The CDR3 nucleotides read TGTGCCAGCAGTTTTCAGTATAACTATGGCTACACCTTC. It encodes CASSFQYNYGYTF.

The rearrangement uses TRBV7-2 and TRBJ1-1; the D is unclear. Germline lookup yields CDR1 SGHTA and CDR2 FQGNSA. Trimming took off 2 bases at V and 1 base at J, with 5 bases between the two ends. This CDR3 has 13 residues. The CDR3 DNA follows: TGTGCCAGCAGCTTAAACGGGAACACTGAAGCTTTCTTT. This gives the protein CASSLNGNTEAFF.

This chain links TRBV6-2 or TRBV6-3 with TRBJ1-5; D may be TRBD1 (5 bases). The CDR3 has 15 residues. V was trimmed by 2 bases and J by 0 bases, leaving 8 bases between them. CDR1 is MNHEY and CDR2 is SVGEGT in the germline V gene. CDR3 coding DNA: TGTGCCAGCAGTTACAAAGGGGTTAGCAATCAGCCCCAGCATTTT. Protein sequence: CASSYKGVSNQPQHF.

DNA for the CDR3: TGTGCCAGCAGCTTAGGGGGCGCAACTAATGAAAAACTGTTTTTT. This sequence encodes CASSLGGATNEKLFF. The chain couples TRBV11-2 to TRBJ1-4, with D possibly TRBD1 on 5 matching bases. Per germline, CDR1 SGHAT and CDR2 FQNNGV. This CDR3 contains 15 residues. Trimming took 1 base from V and 0 from J, leaving 6 bases between them.

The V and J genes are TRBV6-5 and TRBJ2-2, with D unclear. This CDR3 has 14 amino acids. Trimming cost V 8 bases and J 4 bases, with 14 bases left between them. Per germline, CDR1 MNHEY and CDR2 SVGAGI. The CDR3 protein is CASGIYSVTGELFF. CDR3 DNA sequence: TGTGCCAGCGGTATTTACTCCGTCACCGGGGAGCTGTTTTTT.

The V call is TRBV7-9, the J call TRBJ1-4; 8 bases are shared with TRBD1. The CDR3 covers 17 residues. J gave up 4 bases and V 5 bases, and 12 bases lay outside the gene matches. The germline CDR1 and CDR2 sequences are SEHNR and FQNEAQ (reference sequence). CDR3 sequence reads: CASSPLILQGGNEKLFF. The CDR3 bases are TGTGCCAGCAGCCCTCTTATCCTACAGGGGGGTAATGAAAAACTGTTTTTT.

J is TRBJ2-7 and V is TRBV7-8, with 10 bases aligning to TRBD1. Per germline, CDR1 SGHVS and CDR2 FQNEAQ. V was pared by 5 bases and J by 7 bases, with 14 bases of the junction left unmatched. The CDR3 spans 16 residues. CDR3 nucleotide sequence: TGTGCCAGCAGCCAAGACAGGGGGCGGAGAGTGGGAGAGCAGTACTTC. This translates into CASSQDRGRRVGEQYF.

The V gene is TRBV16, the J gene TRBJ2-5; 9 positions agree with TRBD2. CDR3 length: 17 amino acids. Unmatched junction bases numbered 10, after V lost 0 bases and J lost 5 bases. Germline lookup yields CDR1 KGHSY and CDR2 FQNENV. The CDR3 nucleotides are TGTGCCAGCAGCCAATCTGCCGCTGGACTAGCGTTGGAGACCCAGTACTTC. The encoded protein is CASSQSAAGLALETQYF.

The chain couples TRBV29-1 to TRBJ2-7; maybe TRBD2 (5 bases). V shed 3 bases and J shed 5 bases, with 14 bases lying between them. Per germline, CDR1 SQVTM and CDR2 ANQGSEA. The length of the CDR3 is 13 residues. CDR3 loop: CSVDGGGGDEQYF. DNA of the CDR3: TGCAGCGTTGATGGAGGAGGCGGTGACGAGCAGTACTTC.

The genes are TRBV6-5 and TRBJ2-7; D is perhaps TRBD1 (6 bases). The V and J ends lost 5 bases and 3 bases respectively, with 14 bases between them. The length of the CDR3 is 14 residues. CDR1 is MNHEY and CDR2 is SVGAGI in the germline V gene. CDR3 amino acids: CASSLDRMGYEQYF. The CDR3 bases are TGTGCCAGCAGTCTAGACAGGATGGGCTACGAGCAGTACTTC.

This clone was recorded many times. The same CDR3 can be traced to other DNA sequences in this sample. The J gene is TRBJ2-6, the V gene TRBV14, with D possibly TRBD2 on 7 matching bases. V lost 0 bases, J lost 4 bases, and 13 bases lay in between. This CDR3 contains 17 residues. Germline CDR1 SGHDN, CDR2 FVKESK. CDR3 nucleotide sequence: TGTGCCAGCAGCCAAGAAAGGGGGGGCCCCGGGGCCAACGTCCTGACTTTC. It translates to CASSQERGGPGANVLTF. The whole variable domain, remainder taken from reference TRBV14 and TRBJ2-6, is EAGVTQFPSHSVIEKGQTVTLRCDPISGHDNLYWYRRVMGKEIKFLLHFVKESKQDESGMPNNRFLAERTGGTYSTLKVQPAELEDSGVYFCASSQERGGPGANVLTFGAGSRLTVL.